This T cell receptor beta chain was observed in a study of control samples from healthy donors and cancer patients. TCRdb's table, derived via immunoSEQ multiplex PCR, lists solely in-frame clones and lacks some. The sample records 55,000 to 65,000 clones, around 87% being singletons. The CDR3 loop spans 14 amino acids. Trimming cost V 4 bases and J 2 bases; bases outside gene matches: 4. Germline values: CDR1 MNHEY, CDR2 SMNVEV (reference sequence). V is TRBV27 and J is TRBJ1-2, with 7 bases aligning to TRBD1. Material: PBMCs. This sequence originates from a woman aged 55-69 years with lung cancer. The CDR3 nucleotides are TGTGCCAGCAGTTCCCTGACAGGGAACTATGGCTACACCTTC. Its translation is CASSSLTGNYGYTF.